The TCR beta chain under discussion was sequenced for a study of blood T cell repertoires in COVID-19. Study at large: The United States, Italy and Spain were the sources of the acute and convalescent COVID-19 samples.

The CDR3 runs to 14 residues. Germline V gives CDR1 SGDLS, CDR2 YYNGEE. The V segment lost 3 bases and the J segment 1 base; nucleotides outside the gene matches: 3. Sequencing used immunoSEQ multiplex PCR; TCRdb keeps in-frame clones, though not all of them. The sample consists of hundreds of thousands of clones, around 88% of them appearing once. This clone was counted only a few times. Sequencing was done on a sample of PBMCs or T cells enriched from blood (not recorded which). The V gene is TRBV9, the J gene TRBJ1-1; 7 nucleotides agree with TRBD1. The clonotype was recovered from a woman in her thirties or forties with acute COVID-19. CDR3 sequence (DNA): TGTGCCAGCAGCGGCCCAGGGGGGAACACTGAAGCTTTCTTT. Protein: CASSGPGGNTEAFF.